The 17 T cell receptor beta chains in this list originate from one sample, sequenced in a study of blood T cell repertoires in COVID-19. Measured with immunoSEQ multiplex PCR; TCRdb has only the in-frame clones, and not every one. The sample carries almost 350,000 clones, approximately 90% recorded once. Sequenced material: peripheral blood. The receptors stem from a woman in her fifties or sixties with COVID-19, enrolled during active disease.

The chain uses TRBV3-1 (or the pseudogene TRBV3-2) and TRBJ1-2, with D possibly being TRBD1 (6 bases). Trimming cost V 4 bases and J 1 base, with 13 bases left between them. The V gene's germline CDR1 is LGHDT and CDR2 YNNKEL (reference sequence). This CDR3 is built from 15 residues. The CDR3 coding sequence is TGTGCCAGCAGCCCTCCGGGCAGGGGTAACTATGGCTACACCTTC. It encodes CASSPPGRGNYGYTF.

The V call is TRBV7-9, the J call TRBJ1-3; no clear D. The CDR3 is 14 residues long. V shed 5 bases and J shed 0 bases, with 8 bases lying between them. Germline CDR1 reads SEHNR; CDR2 reads FQNEAQ (reference sequence). The CDR3 sequence is CASSPFVSGNTIYF. The CDR3 DNA follows: TGTGCCAGCAGCCCTTTCGTCTCTGGAAACACCATATATTTT.

This chain connects TRBV20-1 to TRBJ2-1, with D uncertain. V was cut by 2 bases and J by 7 bases, with 6 bases left in between. CDR1 and CDR2 from the germline V gene are DFQATT and SNEGSKA (reference sequence). This CDR3 contains 11 residues. CDR3 in DNA: TGCAGTGCTAGATTCGGGAATGAGCAGTTCTTC. This gives the protein CSARFGNEQFF.

The genes are TRBV7-2 and TRBJ2-3, with D possibly matching TRBD2 (6 bases). The V end was cut by 3 bases, the J end by 3 bases, with 10 bases between. CDR3 length: 14 amino acids. The germline gives CDR1 SGHTA, CDR2 FQGNSA. The CDR3: CASSFILATDTQYF. The CDR3 region has the DNA TGTGCCAGCAGCTTTATCCTAGCGACAGATACGCAGTATTTT.

This chain uses TRBV12-3 or TRBV12-4 with TRBJ1-5; 7 bases align to TRBD1. V gave up 5 bases and J gave up 7 bases; unmatched junction bases: 5. This CDR3 has 13 residues. The CDR3 coding sequence is TGTGCCAGCAGTCCCGACAGGGCGCAGCCCCAGCATTTT. Its protein product is CASSPDRAQPQHF.

This clone occurred a few times. Its ends do not fully match the called genes, so a read error is possible. The chain is built from TRBV12-3 or TRBV12-4 and TRBJ2-1, with 10 bases aligning to TRBD2. CDR3 length: 13 amino acids. In nucleotides, the CDR3 is TGTGCCAGCAGGCTGGAAGCGGGGGGGCGCCGGGTCTTC. Protein sequence: CASRLEAGGRRVF.

V is TRBV6-6 and J is TRBJ1-3; D uncertain. V lost 1 base and J lost 0, with 7 bases in between. The CDR3 extends over 15 amino acids. Looked up from germline, CDR1 is MNHNY and CDR2 is SVGAGI (reference sequence). The CDR3 DNA follows: TGTGCCAGCAGTTACTTCGCAGACTCTGGAAACACCATATATTTT. Translation: CASSYFADSGNTIYF.

The V and J genes are TRBV7-9 and TRBJ1-6, with 9 bases aligning to TRBD1. V shed 6 bases, J shed 10 bases, and the junction held 4 bases outside the gene matches. CDR1 SEHNR and CDR2 FQNEAQ come from the germline V gene (reference sequence). The CDR3 length is 13 residues. CDR3 protein: CASRGQGGSPLHF. The CDR3 DNA reads as TGTGCCAGCAGGGGACAGGGAGGCTCACCCCTCCACTTT.

In DNA form, the CDR3 reads TGTGCCAGTAGTCGTGGCGGAAGATCACCCCTCCACTTT. Protein sequence: CASSRGGRSPLHF. This chain uses TRBV19 with TRBJ1-6; D uncertain. The germline V gene encodes CDR1 LNHDA and CDR2 SQIVND (reference sequence). The CDR3 contains 13 residues. V lost 5 bases and J 10 bases, leaving 12 bases between the germline ends.

This clone was found a few times. The chain combines TRBV5-1 with TRBJ2-1; D is perhaps TRBD2 (6 bases). CDR1 SGHRS and CDR2 YFSETQ come from the germline V gene. This CDR3 region has 16 residues. Trimming stripped 2 bases from V and 4 bases from J, with 16 bases between. CDR3 DNA: TGCGCCAGCAGCTTTGGGGCGGGGCGGCCATACAATGAGCAGTTCTTC. This codes for CASSFGAGRPYNEQFF.

V and J are TRBV6-1 and TRBJ1-5; no definite D call. CDR1 is MNHNS and CDR2 is SASEGT in the germline V gene. Between the trimmed V and J ends, which lost 0 bases and 12 bases, there was a span of 9 bases. The CDR3 runs 12 residues. The CDR3 DNA follows: TGTGCCAGCAGTGAAGCGAGGGATTTCCAGCATTTT. Protein: CASSEARDFQHF.

The chain combines TRBV11-2 with TRBJ1-2; 9 positions match TRBD1. Germline trimming cut 8 bases from V and 3 bases from J; bases unmatched to any gene: 13. Per germline, CDR1 SGHAT and CDR2 FQNNGV. The CDR3 is made up of 16 amino acids. The CDR3 here is CASGATLGQGDYGYTF. Written as DNA, the CDR3 is TGTGCCAGCGGAGCTACCCTGGGACAGGGCGACTATGGCTACACCTTC. Filled out from reference TRBV11-2 and TRBJ1-2, the complete variable domain reads EAGVAQSPRYKIIEKRQSVAFWCNPISGHATLYWYQQILGQGPKLLIQFQNNGVVDDSQLPKDRFSAERLKGVDSTLKIQPAKLEDSAVYLCASGATLGQGDYGYTFGSGTRLTVV.

This chain connects TRBV14 to TRBJ2-7; 9 nucleotides agree with TRBD1. Germline V CDR1 and CDR2: SGHDN, FVKESK. J lost 1 base, V lost 4 bases, and 17 bases had no gene match. CDR3 length equals 19 residues. The CDR3 loop is CASSPLRRGQGVTSYEQYF. DNA of the CDR3: TGTGCCAGCAGCCCCCTAAGGCGGGGACAGGGAGTAACGTCCTACGAGCAGTACTTC.

Only a few counts were recorded for this clone. The chain employs TRBV10-1 and TRBJ2-6; TRBD2 is a possible D gene (6 bases). Trimming took off 2 bases at V and 1 base at J, with 6 bases between the two ends. Per germline, CDR1 WNHNN and CDR2 SYGVQD (reference sequence). The CDR3 has 15 amino acids. CDR3 protein: CASSEGGSGANVLTF. The CDR3 DNA reads TGCGCCAGCAGTGAGGGGGGGTCTGGGGCCAACGTCCTGACTTTC.

The chain links TRBV9 to TRBJ2-3; D is unclear. Between the trimmed V and J ends, which lost 4 bases and 3 bases, there was a span of 6 bases. Germline V gene data show CDR1 as SGDLS and CDR2 as YYNGEE. This CDR3 is 12 amino acids long. The CDR3 is CASSPRTDTQYF. The CDR3 DNA is TGTGCCAGCAGCCCCAGAACAGATACGCAGTATTTT.

V gene TRBV2 combines with J gene TRBJ2-5, with D possibly being TRBD2 (7 bases). The CDR3 covers 15 residues. Germline V gives CDR1 SNHLY, CDR2 FYNNEI. Deletions cut 0 bases from V and 6 bases from J, with 14 bases between. Here the CDR3 DNA reads TGTGCCAGCAGTGAAGCAGTGGCGGGGGCGAAGACCCAGTACTTC. It encodes CASSEAVAGAKTQYF.

The chain joins TRBV6-5 to TRBJ2-5, with 7 positions matching TRBD2. The CDR3 spans 13 residues. The V and J ends lost 6 bases and 1 base, in that order; junction bases with no gene match: 2. CDR1 and CDR2 from the germline V gene are MNHEY and SVGAGI. The CDR3 nucleotides read TGTGCCAGCAGAGCGGGGATCCAAGAGACCCAGTACTTC. As protein: CASRAGIQETQYF.